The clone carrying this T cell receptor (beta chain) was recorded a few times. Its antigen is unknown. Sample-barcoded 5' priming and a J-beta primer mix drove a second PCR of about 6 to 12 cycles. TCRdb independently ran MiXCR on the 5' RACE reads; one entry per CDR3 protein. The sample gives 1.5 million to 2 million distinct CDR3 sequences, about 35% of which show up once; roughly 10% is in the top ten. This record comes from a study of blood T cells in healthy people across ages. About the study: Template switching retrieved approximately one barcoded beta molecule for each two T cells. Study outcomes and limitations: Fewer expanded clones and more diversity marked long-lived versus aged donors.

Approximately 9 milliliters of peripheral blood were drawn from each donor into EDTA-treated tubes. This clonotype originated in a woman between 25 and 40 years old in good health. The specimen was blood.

The CDR3 protein is CASLKPTDTQYF. In nucleotides, the CDR3 is TGTGCCAGTCTGAAACCCACAGATACGCAGTATTTT. The chain has TRBV27 and TRBJ2-3; D unresolved. CDR1 MNHEY and CDR2 SMNVEV come from the germline V gene (reference sequence). Trimming pared 9 bases from V and 2 bases from J, leaving 9 bases between. This CDR3 comprises 12 residues.